The clone carrying this TCR beta chain was seen ten or more times. TCRdb reprocessed the 5' RACE reads with MiXCR, giving one entry per CDR3 protein. Among about 39,000 distinct CDR3 sequences, approximately 3% were seen once, and the ten largest hold 36%. From germline, CDR1 is DFQATT and CDR2 SNEGSKA (reference sequence). This CDR3 region has 13 residues. The V and J ends lost 2 bases and 6 bases, in that order; junction bases with no gene match: 6. Described time point: sample taken at primary tumor resection. Sequencing was performed on whole RNA extracted from tumor and nontumor lung tissue, or from frozen PBMC, and the material was left unsorted. This sample was included in a study of spatial heterogeneity in lung cancer.

The input for sequencing was normal lung tissue next to the tumor, taken at surgery. The clonotype comes from a male donor with early-stage non-small cell lung cancer. V usage is TRBV20-1 and J usage is TRBJ1-2, with TRBD1 identical over 7 bases. The CDR3 region is CSARPDREDGYTF. CDR3 bases: TGCAGTGCTAGACCCGACAGGGAGGATGGCTACACCTTC.